Detailed here is one T cell receptor beta chain. The sample originates from a study of blood T cell repertoires in COVID-19. As for the study in general: PBMCs, B-cell-depleted T cells, or T cells were the source of the cDNA or gDNA that made up the material.

Method: immunoSEQ multiplex PCR; TCRdb's copy keeps in-frame clones and lacks some. This table holds tens of thousands of clones, around 87% found once. The CDR3 consists of 13 residues. Trimming took 2 bases from V and 4 from J, leaving 6 bases between them. The germline gives CDR1 MNHEY, CDR2 SMNVEV (reference sequence). Source material: peripheral blood. This clonotype originated in an elderly woman with active COVID-19. This chain joins TRBV27 and TRBJ2-1; D might be TRBD2 (5 bases). This CDR3 is CASSLRGYNEQFF. The CDR3 coding sequence is TGTGCCAGCAGTTTACGAGGGTACAATGAGCAGTTCTTC.